These 23 T cell receptor beta chains share one sample of origin, sequenced in a study of blood T cells in healthy people across ages (dated by TCRdb to about 2015). The library was prepared using 5' RACE. Instrument on record: Illumina HiSeq 2500. A second roughly 6 to 11 cycle PCR used a sample-barcoded 5' primer and a J-beta primer mix. TCRdb applied fastp at Q25 and MiXCR to the public reads, then kept only in-frame beta chains. Identical CDR3 protein sequences are pooled into one entry, listed with their most common genes and DNA. The sample contains fewer than 700,000 distinct CDR3 sequences, around 48% of them found a single time. The ten largest make up 20% to 25% of the sample. The sequencing sample was made of blood. Receptors were obtained from a man older than 75 in good health.

The V call is TRBV28, the J call TRBJ2-1; D call uncertain. The V gene's germline CDR1 is MDHEN and CDR2 SYDVKM. The CDR3 is made up of 11 amino acids. The V end lost 8 bases, the J end lost 6 bases, and 8 bases lay between the germline ends. The CDR3 loop reads CASGSANEQFF. The CDR3 DNA reads as TGTGCCAGCGGAAGCGCCAATGAGCAGTTCTTC.

This clonotype was seen repeatedly, ten times or more. The chain employs TRBV6-6 and TRBJ2-2, with D possibly TRBD1 on 5 matching bases. Deletions cut 6 bases from V and 6 bases from J, with 11 bases between. There are 13 residues in the CDR3. Germline V lookup: CDR1 MNHNY, CDR2 SVGAGI (reference sequence). The chain's CDR3 is CASRPGLAGELFF. CDR3 sequence (DNA): TGTGCCAGCAGACCAGGGTTAGCCGGGGAGCTGTTTTTT.

V and J are TRBV10-3 and TRBJ2-3; 10 bases map to TRBD2. V lost 6 bases to trimming and J lost 4 bases; unmatched junction nucleotides: 7. Looked up from germline, CDR1 is ENHRY and CDR2 is SYGVKD. The CDR3 loop spans 15 amino acids. Here the CDR3 DNA reads TGTGCCATCAGCTCTAGCGGGAGTATGGCAGATACGCAGTATTTT. Amino acid sequence: CAISSSGSMADTQYF.

The V and J genes are TRBV20-1 and TRBJ2-5, with 7 bases matching TRBD1. The CDR3 has 14 residues. Germline V CDR1 and CDR2: DFQATT, SNEGSKA (reference sequence). Trimming took 0 bases from V and 4 from J; bases not matched to a gene: 5. DNA of the CDR3: TGCAGTGCTAGAGAGACAGGGCCCCGAGAGACCCAGTACTTC. Amino acids: CSARETGPRETQYF.

The chain joins TRBV7-2 to TRBJ1-5; 8 bases line up with TRBD1. Trimming cost V 4 bases and J 11 bases; bases outside gene matches: 19. Germline lookup yields CDR1 SGHTA and CDR2 FQGNSA. This CDR3 comprises 17 residues. Here the CDR3 reads CASSSGDRDRPSETQHF. The CDR3 nucleotides are TGTGCCAGCAGCTCAGGGGACCGGGACAGGCCGTCCGAAACCCAGCATTTT.

The CDR3 DNA reads TGCAGTGCTAGAGATAAGATACCCTCCGGTGGCTACACCTTC. Translating gives CSARDKIPSGGYTF. This chain links TRBV20-1 with TRBJ1-2; D remains unclear. Germline V gene sequence: CDR1 DFQATT, CDR2 SNEGSKA (reference sequence). With 0 bases removed from V and 7 bases from J, the gap between germline ends came to 15 bases. The CDR3 runs to 14 residues.

The chain is built from TRBV20-1 and TRBJ2-7, with D possibly matching TRBD1 (6 bases). Germline loops: CDR1 DFQATT, CDR2 SNEGSKA (reference sequence). With 2 bases removed from V and 3 bases from J, the gap between germline ends came to 14 bases. The CDR3 runs 14 residues. CDR3 in DNA: TGCAGTGCTAGACAACAGACAGGCCTCTACGAGCAGTACTTC. Translating gives CSARQQTGLYEQYF.

This chain connects TRBV29-1 to TRBJ2-7; D tentatively fits TRBD1 or TRBD2 (7 bases each). V lost 4 bases and J lost 5, with 15 bases in between. The CDR3 length is 13 residues. Germline V gives CDR1 SQVTM, CDR2 ANQGSEA. The DNA of the CDR3 is TGCAGCGTTGGCGGGGGACAGATCCACGAGCAGTACTTC. Protein product: CSVGGGQIHEQYF.

CDR3 sequence (DNA): TGTGCCAGCAGTTACAGGACGTATGGCTACACCTTC. Amino acids: CASSYRTYGYTF. The V gene is TRBV12-3 or TRBV12-4, the J gene TRBJ1-2; a possible D gene is TRBD1 (5 bases). V shed 4 bases and J shed 5 bases, with 8 bases lying between them. The CDR3 totals 12 residues.

This chain connects TRBV28 to TRBJ2-7, with D perhaps matching TRBD1 or TRBD2 (5 bases each). CDR1 is MDHEN, CDR2 SYDVKM, per germline. Deletions cut 1 base from V and 0 bases from J, with 16 bases between. This CDR3 comprises 17 residues. The CDR3 protein is CASSLSEGYGTSYEQYF. DNA for the CDR3: TGTGCCAGCAGTTTATCAGAGGGATACGGGACCTCCTACGAGCAGTACTTC.

The chain combines TRBV11-2 with TRBJ2-5; 11 bases agree with TRBD2. V lost 5 bases, J lost 6 bases, and 11 bases stayed unmatched. Germline-derived CDR1 and CDR2 are SGHAT and FQNNGV. The length of the CDR3 is 16 residues. CDR3 DNA: TGTGCCAGCAGCCCAACTAGCGGGGGACCCCCGAAGACCCAGTACTTC. Protein product: CASSPTSGGPPKTQYF. Together with reference TRBV11-2 and TRBJ2-5, the CDR3 gives the full variable domain: EAGVAQSPRYKIIEKRQSVAFWCNPISGHATLYWYQQILGQGPKLLIQFQNNGVVDDSQLPKDRFSAERLKGVDSTLKIQPAKLEDSAVYLCASSPTSGGPPKTQYFGPGTRLLVL.

The chain couples TRBV28 to TRBJ2-7, with D hard to call. Trimming left V 5 bases short and J 3 bases short, with 11 bases between. Germline V CDR1 and CDR2: MDHEN, SYDVKM. The CDR3 is 13 amino acids. This CDR3 reads CASSTPSIYEQYF. The DNA of the CDR3 is TGTGCCAGCAGTACCCCCTCCATCTACGAGCAGTACTTC.

The rearrangement links TRBV20-1 to TRBJ1-5, with D possibly being TRBD1 (6 bases). The CDR3 is made up of 15 amino acids. The germline V and J ends were trimmed by 0 bases and 0 bases, with 9 bases remaining between them. In germline, CDR1 is DFQATT, CDR2 SNEGSKA (reference sequence). The CDR3 is CSAREGAISNQPQHF. DNA of the CDR3: TGCAGTGCTAGAGAGGGGGCCATTAGCAATCAGCCCCAGCATTTT.

This clonotype has a count of ten or more. The gene calls are TRBV11-1 and TRBJ2-7; D gene ambiguous. CDR1 is SGHAT and CDR2 is FQDESV in the germline V gene (reference sequence). Trimming removed 1 base from V and 6 bases from J, with 4 bases in between. The CDR3 loop spans 11 amino acids. The CDR3 is CASSLDGEQYF. In DNA form, the CDR3 reads TGTGCCAGCAGCTTAGATGGCGAGCAGTACTTC.

This clonotype was counted ten times or more. This chain uses TRBV6-5 with TRBJ2-3; the D is unclear. Germline loops: CDR1 MNHEY, CDR2 SVGAGI. The V gene lost 0 bases and the J gene lost 3 bases, with 10 bases spanning the gap. There are 15 residues in the CDR3. CDR3: CASSYSMQPTDTQYF. In DNA form, the CDR3 reads TGTGCCAGCAGTTACTCGATGCAGCCGACAGATACGCAGTATTTT.

This chain uses TRBV29-1 with TRBJ2-7; D gene ambiguous. V was shortened by 7 bases and J by 1 base, with 17 bases between the two germline ends. In germline, CDR1 is SQVTM, CDR2 ANQGSEA. The CDR3 covers 14 residues. The CDR3 protein is CSAESRVGSYEQYF. CDR3 sequence (DNA): TGCAGCGCCGAAAGTAGGGTTGGGTCCTACGAGCAGTACTTC.

The chain uses TRBV7-2 and TRBJ2-2, with TRBD2 matching 9 bases. The J segment lost 1 base and the V segment lost 6 bases, leaving 3 bases of the junction unmatched. CDR1 and CDR2 (germline): SGHTA, FQGNSA. CDR3 length: 15 amino acids. CDR3 residues: CASSRSGGNTGELFF. DNA for the CDR3: TGTGCCAGCAGTCGTAGCGGGGGGAACACCGGGGAGCTGTTTTTT.

The sample holds one count of this clonotype. V usage is TRBV28 and J usage is TRBJ1-1; 9 positions agree with TRBD1. This CDR3 has 13 residues. CDR1 and CDR2 from the germline V gene are MDHEN and SYDVKM. J gave up 5 bases and V 10 bases, and 8 bases lay outside the gene matches. In DNA, the CDR3 is TGTGCCACCTTGGGGACAGGGTGGACTGAAGCTTTCTTT. This translates into CATLGTGWTEAFF.

This chain connects TRBV25-1 to TRBJ2-7, with 10 bases matching TRBD2. Germline V gene lookup returns CDR1 MGHDK and CDR2 SYGVNS. V dropped 3 bases and J dropped 1; count of bases not matched to a gene: 3. The CDR3 runs 15 residues. The DNA of the CDR3 is TGTGCCAGCAGTGATCTAGCGGGAGCTTCCTACGAGCAGTACTTC. Translating it yields CASSDLAGASYEQYF.

This chain uses TRBV7-3 with TRBJ1-1; D possibly corresponds to TRBD1 (6 bases). CDR1 is SGHTA and CDR2 is FQGTGA in the germline V gene. Trimming pared 5 bases from V and 11 bases from J, leaving 18 bases between. CDR3 size: 13 residues. The CDR3 sequence is CASSATERGAAFF. The CDR3 coding sequence is TGTGCCAGCAGCGCTACTGAGAGGGGGGCGGCTTTCTTT. Combining the CDR3 with reference TRBV7-3 and TRBJ1-1 gives the whole variable domain GAGVSQTPSNKVTEKGKYVELRCDPISGHTALYWYRQSLGQGPEFLIYFQGTGAADDSGLPNDRFFAVRPEGSVSTLKIQRTERGDSAVYLCASSATERGAAFFGQGTRLTVV.

This clonotype was picked up a small number of times. CDR3 DNA: TGCGCCAGCAGCTTTCCGGACAGGGGGAGCGAGCAGTACTTC. Translated, it gives CASSFPDRGSEQYF. The chain combines TRBV5-1 with TRBJ2-7; 10 bases map to TRBD1. Germline CDR1 reads SGHRS; CDR2 reads YFSETQ. V lost 2 bases and J lost 6; bases outside the gene matches: 5. The CDR3 contains 14 residues. Drawing the rest from reference TRBV5-1 and TRBJ2-7, the complete variable domain is KAGVTQTPRYLIKTRGQQVTLSCSPISGHRSVSWYQQTPGQGLQFLFEYFSETQRNKGNFPGRFSGRQFSNSRSEMNVSTLELGDSALYLCASSFPDRGSEQYFGPGTRLTVT.

The chain employs TRBV20-1 and TRBJ1-5, with D perhaps matching TRBD1 (5 bases). V shed 5 bases and J shed 3 bases, with 20 bases lying between them. Per the germline V gene, CDR1 is DFQATT and CDR2 is SNEGSKA (reference sequence). CDR3 length: 16 amino acids. Written as DNA, the CDR3 is TGCAGTGCTCCCGACAGAACTAAGGCTAACAATCAGCCCCAGCATTTT. Protein product: CSAPDRTKANNQPQHF.

This clonotype occurred a few times. The gene calls are TRBV6-5 and TRBJ2-2, with 13 bases lining up with TRBD2. Germline lookup yields CDR1 MNHEY and CDR2 SVGAGI. This CDR3 contains 14 residues. V trimming: 6 bases; J trimming: 6 bases; junction bases outside the gene matches: 1. The CDR3 nucleotides are TGTGCCAGCAGAGGACTAGCGGGAGCCGGGGAGCTGTTTTTT. Residues: CASRGLAGAGELFF.